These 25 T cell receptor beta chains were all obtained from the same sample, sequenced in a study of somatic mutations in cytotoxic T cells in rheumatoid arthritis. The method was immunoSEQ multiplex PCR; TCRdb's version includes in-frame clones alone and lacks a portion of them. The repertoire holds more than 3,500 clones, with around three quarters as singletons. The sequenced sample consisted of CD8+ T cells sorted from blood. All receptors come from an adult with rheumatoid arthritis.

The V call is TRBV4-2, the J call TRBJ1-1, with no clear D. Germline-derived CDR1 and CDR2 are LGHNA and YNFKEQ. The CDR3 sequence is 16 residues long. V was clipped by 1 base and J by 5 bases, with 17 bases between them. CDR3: CASSQVLGELVTEAFF. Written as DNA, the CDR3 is TGTGCCAGCAGCCAAGTCTTAGGCGAGCTGGTTACTGAAGCTTTCTTT.

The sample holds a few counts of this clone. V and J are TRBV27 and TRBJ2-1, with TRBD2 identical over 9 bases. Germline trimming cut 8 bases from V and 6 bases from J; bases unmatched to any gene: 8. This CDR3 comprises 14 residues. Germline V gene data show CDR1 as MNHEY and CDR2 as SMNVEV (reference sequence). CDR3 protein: CASSLSGGVNEQFF. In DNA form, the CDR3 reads TGTGCCAGCTCGCTTAGCGGGGGAGTCAATGAGCAGTTCTTC.

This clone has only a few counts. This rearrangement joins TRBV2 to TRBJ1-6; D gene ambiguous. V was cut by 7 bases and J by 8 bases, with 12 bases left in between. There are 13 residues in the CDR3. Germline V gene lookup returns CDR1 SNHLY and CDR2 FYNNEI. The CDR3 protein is CASIRRPDSPLHF. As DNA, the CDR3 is TGTGCCAGCATTAGAAGACCAGATTCACCCCTCCACTTT. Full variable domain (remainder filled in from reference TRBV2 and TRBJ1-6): EPEVTQTPSHQVTQMGQEVILRCVPISNHLYFYWYRQILGQKVEFLVSFYNNEISEKSEIFDDQFSVERPDGSNFTLKIRSTKLEDSAMYFCASIRRPDSPLHFGNGTRLTVT.

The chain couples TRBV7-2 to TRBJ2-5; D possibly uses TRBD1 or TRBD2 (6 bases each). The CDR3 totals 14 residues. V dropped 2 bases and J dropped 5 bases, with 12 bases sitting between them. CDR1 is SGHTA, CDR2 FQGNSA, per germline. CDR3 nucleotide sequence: TGTGCCAGCAGCTTAAGGGGGAGCGGGGAGACCCAGTACTTC. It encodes CASSLRGSGETQYF. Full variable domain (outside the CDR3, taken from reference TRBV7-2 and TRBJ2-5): GAGVSQSPSNKVTEKGKDVELRCDPISGHTALYWYRQSLGQGLEFLIYFQGNSAPDKSGLPSDRFSAERTGGSVSTLTIQRTQQEDSAVYLCASSLRGSGETQYFGPGTRLLVL.

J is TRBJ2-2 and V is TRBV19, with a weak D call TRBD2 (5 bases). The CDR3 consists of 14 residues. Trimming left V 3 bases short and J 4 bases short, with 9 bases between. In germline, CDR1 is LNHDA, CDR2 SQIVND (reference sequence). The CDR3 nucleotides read TGTGCCAGTAGTATTCGGAGGAGCACCGGGGAGCTGTTTTTT. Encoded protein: CASSIRRSTGELFF.

In nucleotides, the CDR3 is TGTGCCAGCAGCTTAGATGGGGGTGGCTACACCTTC. Protein: CASSLDGGGYTF. The V call is TRBV11-2, the J call TRBJ1-2; perhaps TRBD1 as D (5 bases). The CDR3 spans 12 residues. The V gene lost 0 bases and the J gene lost 7 bases, with 6 bases spanning the gap. Germline V lookup: CDR1 SGHAT, CDR2 FQNNGV.

This CDR3 is CASSFADGDSYEQYF. For the CDR3, the DNA is TGTGCCAGCAGTTTTGCGGACGGCGACTCCTACGAGCAGTACTTC. The gene calls are TRBV28 and TRBJ2-7, with D unclear. Per the germline V gene, CDR1 is MDHEN and CDR2 is SYDVKM. There are 15 residues in the CDR3. The V and J ends lost 3 bases and 0 bases respectively, with 12 bases between them. Complete variable domain (other parts from reference TRBV28 and TRBJ2-7): DVKVTQSSRYLVKRTGEKVFLECVQDMDHENMFWYRQDPGLGLRLIYFSYDVKMKEKGDIPEGYSVSREKKERFSLILESASTNQTSMYLCASSFADGDSYEQYFGPGTRLTVT.

The CDR3 DNA sequence: TGTGCCAGCAGCATAGAACCCGGGACAGGGTTTGAGACCCAGTACTTC. Protein sequence: CASSIEPGTGFETQYF. The chain recombines TRBV2 with TRBJ2-5, with 9 bases matching TRBD1. The trim removed 6 bases at V and 5 bases at J, leaving 13 bases unmatched. The V gene's germline CDR1 is SNHLY and CDR2 FYNNEI. The CDR3 contains 16 residues. Combining the CDR3 with reference TRBV2 and TRBJ2-5 gives the whole variable domain EPEVTQTPSHQVTQMGQEVILRCVPISNHLYFYWYRQILGQKVEFLVSFYNNEISEKSEIFDDQFSVERPDGSNFTLKIRSTKLEDSAMYFCASSIEPGTGFETQYFGPGTRLLVL.

The CDR3 region has the DNA TGTGCCAGCAGTTACTCGGCCAGGGGGCAATATGAAAAACTGTTTTTT. As protein: CASSYSARGQYEKLFF. The chain joins TRBV6-6 to TRBJ1-4; 8 bases align to TRBD1. This CDR3 comprises 16 residues. CDR1 and CDR2 (germline): MNHNY, SVGAGI (reference sequence). V shed 0 bases, J shed 6 bases, and the junction held 6 bases outside the gene matches.

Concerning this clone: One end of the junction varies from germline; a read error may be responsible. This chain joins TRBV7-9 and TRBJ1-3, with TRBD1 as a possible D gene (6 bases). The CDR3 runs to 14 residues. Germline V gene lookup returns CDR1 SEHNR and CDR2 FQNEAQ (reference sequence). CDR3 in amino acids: CASTLSDSGNTIYF. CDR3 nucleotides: TGTGCCAGCACCTTATCGGACAGCGGAAACACCATATATTTT.

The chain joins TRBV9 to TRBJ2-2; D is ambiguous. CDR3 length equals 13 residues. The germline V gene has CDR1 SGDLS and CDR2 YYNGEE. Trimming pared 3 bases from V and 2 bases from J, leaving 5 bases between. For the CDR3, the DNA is TGTGCCAGCAGCGCCCCTAACACCGGGGAGCTGTTTTTT. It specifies CASSAPNTGELFF.

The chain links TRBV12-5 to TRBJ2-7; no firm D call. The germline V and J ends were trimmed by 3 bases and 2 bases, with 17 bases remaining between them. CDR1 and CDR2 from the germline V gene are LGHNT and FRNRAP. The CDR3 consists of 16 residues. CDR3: CASGLETRQAPYEQYF. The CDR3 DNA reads TGTGCTAGTGGTTTAGAGACCCGGCAGGCCCCCTACGAGCAGTACTTC.

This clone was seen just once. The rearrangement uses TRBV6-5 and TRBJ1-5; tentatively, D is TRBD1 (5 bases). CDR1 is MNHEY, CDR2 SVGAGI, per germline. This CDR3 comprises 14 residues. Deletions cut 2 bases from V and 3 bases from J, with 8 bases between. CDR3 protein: CASSYRGTNQPQHF. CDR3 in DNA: TGTGCCAGCAGTTACAGGGGTACCAATCAGCCCCAGCATTTT.

The CDR3 spells CASSLGGTGDPEAFF. The CDR3 coding sequence is TGTGCCAGCAGCTTAGGCGGGACAGGGGATCCTGAAGCTTTCTTT. The V and J genes are TRBV13 and TRBJ1-1; 10 bases are a match to TRBD1. V trimming: 0 bases; J trimming: 6 bases; junction bases outside the gene matches: 4. The CDR3 totals 15 residues. Germline V gene data show CDR1 as PRHDT and CDR2 as FYEKMQ (reference sequence).

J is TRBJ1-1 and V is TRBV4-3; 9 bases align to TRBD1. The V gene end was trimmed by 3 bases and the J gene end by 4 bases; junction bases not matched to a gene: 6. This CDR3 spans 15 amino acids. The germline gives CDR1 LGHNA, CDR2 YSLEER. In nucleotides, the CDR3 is TGCGCCAGCAGCCAGGGGACAGGGACCGGCACTGAAGCTTTCTTT. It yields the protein CASSQGTGTGTEAFF.

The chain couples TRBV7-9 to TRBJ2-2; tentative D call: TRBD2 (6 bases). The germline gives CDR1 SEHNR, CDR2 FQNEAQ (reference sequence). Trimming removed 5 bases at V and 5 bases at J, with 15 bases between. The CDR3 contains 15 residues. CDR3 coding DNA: TGTGCCAGCAGCCCCGGGACTTTGCCGACCGGGGAGCTGTTTTTT. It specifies CASSPGTLPTGELFF.

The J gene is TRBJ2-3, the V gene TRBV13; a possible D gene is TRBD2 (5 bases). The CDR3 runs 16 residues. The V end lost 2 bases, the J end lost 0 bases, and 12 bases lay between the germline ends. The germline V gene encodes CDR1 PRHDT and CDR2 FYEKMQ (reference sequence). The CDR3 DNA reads TGTGCCAGCAGCTTATTGGGCGAGGGTAGCACAGATACGCAGTATTTT. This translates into CASSLLGEGSTDTQYF.

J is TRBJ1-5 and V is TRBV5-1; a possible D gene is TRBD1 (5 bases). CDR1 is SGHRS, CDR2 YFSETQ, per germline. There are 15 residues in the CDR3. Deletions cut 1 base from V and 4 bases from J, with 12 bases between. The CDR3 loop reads CASSLFPGGNQPQHF. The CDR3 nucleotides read TGCGCCAGCAGCTTGTTCCCCGGGGGGAATCAGCCCCAGCATTTT.

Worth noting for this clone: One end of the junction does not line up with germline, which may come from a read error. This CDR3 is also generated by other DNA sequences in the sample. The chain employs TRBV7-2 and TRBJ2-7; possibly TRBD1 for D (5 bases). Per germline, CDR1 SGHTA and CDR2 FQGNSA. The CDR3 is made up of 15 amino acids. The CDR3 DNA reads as TGCGCCAGCAGCTTAACCGACAGTGATTCCTACGAGCAGTACTTC. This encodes CASSLTDSDSYEQYF.

DNA of the CDR3: TGCGCCAGCAGCTTGGTGGGGACAGGCAACACTGAAGCTTTCTTT. Its protein is CASSLVGTGNTEAFF. J is TRBJ1-1 and V is TRBV5-1; 8 bases align to TRBD1. CDR3 length equals 15 residues. CDR1 SGHRS and CDR2 YFSETQ come from the germline V gene. Trimming at V came to 0 bases and at J to 2 bases, leaving 3 bases not matched to a gene.

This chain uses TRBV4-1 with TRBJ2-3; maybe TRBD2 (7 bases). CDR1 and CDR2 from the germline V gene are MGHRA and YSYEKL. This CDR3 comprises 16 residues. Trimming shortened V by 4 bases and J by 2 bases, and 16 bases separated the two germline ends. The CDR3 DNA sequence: TGCGCCAGCAGCCCCTTAGGGGGGGAACCCACAGATACGCAGTATTTT. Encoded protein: CASSPLGGEPTDTQYF.

The CDR3 DNA reads as TGTGCCAGCAGTTGGACCCATCTAACCTACGAGCAGTACTTC. It specifies CASSWTHLTYEQYF. The chain combines TRBV28 with TRBJ2-7; D not resolved. V shed 4 bases and J shed 2 bases, with 12 bases lying between them. CDR3 length equals 14 residues. The germline gives CDR1 MDHEN, CDR2 SYDVKM.

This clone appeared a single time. CDR3 region: CASSFGTGPSEQYF. CDR3 bases: TGTGCCAGCAGCTTTGGGACAGGGCCCTCCGAGCAGTACTTC. The J gene is TRBJ2-7, the V gene TRBV13, with TRBD1 matching over 9 bases. Germline CDR1 PRHDT, CDR2 FYEKMQ (reference sequence). V dropped 3 bases and J dropped 6; count of bases not matched to a gene: 6. This CDR3 has 14 amino acids.

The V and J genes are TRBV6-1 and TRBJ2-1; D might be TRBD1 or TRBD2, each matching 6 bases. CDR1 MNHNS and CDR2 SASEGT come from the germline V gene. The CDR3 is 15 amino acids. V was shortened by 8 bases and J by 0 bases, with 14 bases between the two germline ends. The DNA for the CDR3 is TGTGCCAGCTCGGGGGCCCCTAGCTCCTACAATGAGCAGTTCTTC. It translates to CASSGAPSSYNEQFF.

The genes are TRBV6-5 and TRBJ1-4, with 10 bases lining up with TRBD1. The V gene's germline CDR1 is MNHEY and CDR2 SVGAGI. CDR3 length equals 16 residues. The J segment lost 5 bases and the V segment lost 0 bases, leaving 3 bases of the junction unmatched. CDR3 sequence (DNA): TGTGCCAGCAGTTACTCCCCGACAGGGGGCAATGAAAAACTGTTTTTT. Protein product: CASSYSPTGGNEKLFF.